This TCR beta chain is drawn from a study of T-cell memory formation after mild COVID-19. Study outcomes and limitations: Some responding clones appeared in pre-infection memory, suggesting cross-reactive memory joined. While clones contracting from day 15 to 85 were balanced between CD4 and CD8, later expanders leaned CD4+.

Constant-segment primers served in 5'RACE that generated TCR alpha and TCR beta cDNA libraries bearing sample barcodes and UMIs. TCRdb passed the 5' RACE reads through MiXCR, listing each CDR3 protein once. The sample carries around 390,000 distinct CDR3 sequences, roughly 15% recorded once. This clonotype was recorded a few times. Its antigen is not known. This clonotype originated in a young man who had mild COVID-19 (a few samples of this study predate the infection). Cell type and time point are not known. The sample was PBMCs or a T cell subset sorted from them (not recorded which).

DNA for the CDR3: TGCGCCAGCAGCTTGTACATTAAGGGCTATGGCTACACCTTC. Its translation: CASSLYIKGYGYTF. The gene calls are TRBV5-1 and TRBJ1-2; D remains unclear. Germline CDR1 is SGHRS and CDR2 is YFSETQ. The CDR3 contains 14 residues. The V end lost 1 base, the J end lost 4 bases, and 11 bases lay between the germline ends. The full variable domain, in which reference TRBV5-1 and TRBJ1-2 provide the parts outside the CDR3, is KAGVTQTPRYLIKTRGQQVTLSCSPISGHRSVSWYQQTPGQGLQFLFEYFSETQRNKGNFPGRFSGRQFSNSRSEMNVSTLELGDSALYLCASSLYIKGYGYTFGSGTRLTVV.